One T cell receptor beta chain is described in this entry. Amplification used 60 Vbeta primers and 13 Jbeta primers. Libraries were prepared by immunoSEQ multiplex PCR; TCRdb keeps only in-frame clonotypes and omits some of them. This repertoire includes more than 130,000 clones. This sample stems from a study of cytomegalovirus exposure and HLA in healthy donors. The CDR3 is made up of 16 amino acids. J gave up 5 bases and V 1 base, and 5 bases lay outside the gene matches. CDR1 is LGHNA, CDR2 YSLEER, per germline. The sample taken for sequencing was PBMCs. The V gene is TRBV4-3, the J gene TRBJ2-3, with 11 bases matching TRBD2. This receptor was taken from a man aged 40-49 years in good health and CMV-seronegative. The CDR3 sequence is CASSQGSGGVGDTQYF. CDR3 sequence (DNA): TGCGCCAGCAGCCAAGGTAGCGGGGGGGTCGGAGATACGCAGTATTTT.